The next 10 T cell receptor beta chains were all read from a single sample in a study of T cell changes during pregnancy in multiple sclerosis. The assay was immunoSEQ multiplex PCR, and TCRdb's table has in-frame clones only and misses some. The data contain about 92,000 clones, roughly 90% of them singletons. Material: peripheral blood, obtained in the first trimester of pregnancy. The source of these receptors is a female donor with multiple sclerosis, enrolled in a pregnancy study.

The chain combines TRBV29-1 with TRBJ1-2; 12 bases match TRBD1. CDR1 is SQVTM, CDR2 ANQGSEA, per germline. This CDR3 region has 13 residues. The V segment lost 7 bases and the J segment 6 bases; nucleotides outside the gene matches: 6. The CDR3 spells CSATGTGGHGYTF. CDR3 sequence (DNA): TGCAGCGCGACCGGGACAGGGGGCCATGGCTACACCTTC.

V is TRBV10-3 and J is TRBJ1-1; TRBD1 is a possible D gene (5 bases). Germline values: CDR1 ENHRY, CDR2 SYGVKD. This CDR3 has 16 residues. The V gene lost 3 bases and the J gene lost 3 bases, with 17 bases spanning the gap. This CDR3 reads CAISDQGGLGDTEAFF. CDR3 DNA: TGTGCCATCAGTGACCAGGGTGGGCTTGGGGACACTGAAGCTTTCTTT.

This clone was observed once. One end of the junction does not line up with germline, which may come from a read error. V and J are TRBV6-4 and TRBJ2-1; unclear D gene. From germline, CDR1 is MRHNA and CDR2 SNTAGT. The CDR3 spans 8 residues. The CDR3 nucleotides read TGTGCCAGCAGCCCGAGCGTCTTC. This codes for CASSPSVF.

The V gene is TRBV9, the J gene TRBJ2-5; 12 nucleotides line up with TRBD2. Trimming took 4 bases from V and 1 from J; bases not matched to a gene: 5. The CDR3 is made up of 16 amino acids. Germline V lookup: CDR1 SGDLS, CDR2 YYNGEE. CDR3 sequence (DNA): TGTGCCAGCAGCCCAGGGACTAGCGGGCTCCAAGAGACCCAGTACTTC. It codes for CASSPGTSGLQETQYF.

Points on this clone: One end of the junction varies from germline; a read error may be responsible. The chain joins TRBV19 to TRBJ2-7; D is perhaps TRBD2 (7 bases). CDR3 length: 12 residues. CDR1 is LNHDA, CDR2 SQIVND, per germline (reference sequence). The CDR3 bases are TGTGCCAGTATTGGGGCGGGAGACAGGCGCATCTTC. It yields the protein CASIGAGDRRIF.

The chain couples TRBV27 to TRBJ2-1; 8 nucleotides line up with TRBD1. The germline V gene has CDR1 MNHEY and CDR2 SMNVEV (reference sequence). The CDR3 length is 13 residues. Losses at the gene ends were 7 bases for V and 10 bases for J; bases not matched to a gene: 9. DNA for the CDR3: TGTGCCAGCACCTTTCAGGGGGCGGAAGAGCAGTTCTTC. Protein sequence: CASTFQGAEEQFF.

This chain uses TRBV28 with TRBJ2-3; the D is unclear. This CDR3 spans 13 amino acids. Germline loops: CDR1 MDHEN, CDR2 SYDVKM. V lost 3 bases and J lost 2, with 6 bases in between. CDR3 bases: TGTGCCAGCAGTTTTCGGTACACAGATACGCAGTATTTT. Amino acids: CASSFRYTDTQYF.

The V call is TRBV19, the J call TRBJ2-7; 9 bases agree with TRBD2. CDR1 is LNHDA and CDR2 is SQIVND in the germline V gene (reference sequence). The V segment lost 6 bases and the J segment 2 bases; nucleotides outside the gene matches: 5. The length of the CDR3 is 14 residues. This CDR3 reads CASSRLAEPYEQYF. In DNA, the CDR3 is TGTGCCAGTAGCAGACTAGCGGAACCCTACGAGCAGTACTTC.

This chain joins TRBV19 and TRBJ1-1, with D perhaps matching TRBD1 (6 bases). The V gene lost 6 bases and the J gene lost 2 bases, with 10 bases spanning the gap. The CDR3 has 13 residues. Looked up from germline, CDR1 is LNHDA and CDR2 is SQIVND (reference sequence). The DNA for the CDR3 is TGTGCCAGTAGAATACAGGGAAACACTGAAGCTTTCTTT. This translates into CASRIQGNTEAFF.

The gene calls are TRBV7-6 and TRBJ1-3, with D maybe TRBD1 (5 bases). The CDR3 loop spans 15 amino acids. Germline assignment: CDR1 SGHVS and CDR2 FNYEAQ. V was cut by 2 bases and J by 0 bases, with 8 bases left in between. The CDR3 bases are TGTGCCAGCAGCTTAAGGGGTCCCTCTGGAAACACCATATATTTT. This sequence encodes CASSLRGPSGNTIYF.